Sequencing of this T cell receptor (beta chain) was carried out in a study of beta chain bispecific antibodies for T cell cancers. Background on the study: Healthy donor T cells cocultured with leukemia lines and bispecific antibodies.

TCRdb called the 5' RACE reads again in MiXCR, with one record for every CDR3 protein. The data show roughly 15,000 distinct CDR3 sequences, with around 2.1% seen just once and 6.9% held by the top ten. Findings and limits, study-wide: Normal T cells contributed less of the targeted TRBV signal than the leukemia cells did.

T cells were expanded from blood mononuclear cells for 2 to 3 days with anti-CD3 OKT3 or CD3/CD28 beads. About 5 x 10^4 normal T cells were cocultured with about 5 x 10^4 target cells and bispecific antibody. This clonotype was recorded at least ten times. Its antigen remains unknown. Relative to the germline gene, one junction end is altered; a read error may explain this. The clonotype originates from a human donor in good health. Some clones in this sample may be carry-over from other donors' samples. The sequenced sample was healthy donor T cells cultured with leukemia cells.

The CDR3 protein is CASSDETGSGHTIYF. CDR3 DNA sequence: TGCGCCAGCAGTGACGAAACAGGGAGTGGACACACCATATATTTT. V is TRBV10-2 and J is TRBJ1-3; D is perhaps TRBD1 (6 bases). The length of the CDR3 is 15 residues. In germline, CDR1 is WSHSY, CDR2 SAAADI.